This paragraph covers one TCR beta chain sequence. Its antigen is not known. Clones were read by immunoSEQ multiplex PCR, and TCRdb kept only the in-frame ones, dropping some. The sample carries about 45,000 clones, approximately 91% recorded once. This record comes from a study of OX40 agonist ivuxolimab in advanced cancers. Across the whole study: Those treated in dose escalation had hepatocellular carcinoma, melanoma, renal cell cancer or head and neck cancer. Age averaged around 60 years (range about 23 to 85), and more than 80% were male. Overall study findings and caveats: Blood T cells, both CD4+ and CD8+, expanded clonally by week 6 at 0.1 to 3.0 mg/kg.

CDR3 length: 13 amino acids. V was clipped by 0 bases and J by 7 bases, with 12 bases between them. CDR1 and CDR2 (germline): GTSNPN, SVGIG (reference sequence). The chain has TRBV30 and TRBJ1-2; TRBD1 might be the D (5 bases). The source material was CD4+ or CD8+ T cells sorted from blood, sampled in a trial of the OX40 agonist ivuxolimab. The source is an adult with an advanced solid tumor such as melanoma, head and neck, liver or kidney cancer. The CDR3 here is CAWSVLGVTGYTF. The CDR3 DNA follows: TGTGCCTGGAGTGTACTGGGGGTAACTGGCTACACCTTC.